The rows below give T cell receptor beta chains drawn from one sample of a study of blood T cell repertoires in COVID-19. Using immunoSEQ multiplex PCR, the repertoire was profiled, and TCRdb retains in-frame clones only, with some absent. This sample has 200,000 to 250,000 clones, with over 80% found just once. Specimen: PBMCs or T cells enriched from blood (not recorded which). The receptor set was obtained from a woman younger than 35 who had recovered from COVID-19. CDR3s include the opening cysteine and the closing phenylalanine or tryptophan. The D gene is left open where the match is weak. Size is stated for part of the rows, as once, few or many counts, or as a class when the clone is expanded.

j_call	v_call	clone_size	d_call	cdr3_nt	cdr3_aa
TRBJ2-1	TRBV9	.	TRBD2	TGTGCCAGCAGCTTGGGACTAGCGGTCTACAATGAGCAGTTCTTC	CASSLGLAVYNEQFF
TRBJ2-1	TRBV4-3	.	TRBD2	TGCGCCAGCAGCCAAGATGGGGCCGGGACTAGCGGTAATGAGCAGTTCTTC	CASSQDGAGTSGNEQFF
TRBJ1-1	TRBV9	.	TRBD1	TGTGCCAGCAGCGACGACAGGGACACTGAAGCTTTCTTT	CASSDDRDTEAFF
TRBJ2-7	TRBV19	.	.	TGTGCCAGTAGTATGACAGTGACCTACGAGCAGTACTTC	CASSMTVTYEQYF
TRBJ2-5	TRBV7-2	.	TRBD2	TGTGCCAGCAGCTCCGCGGCCTGGCGGGGGCAAGAGACCCAGTACTTC	CASSSAAWRGQETQYF
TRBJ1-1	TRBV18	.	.	TGTGCCAGCTCACCCCAGGGGACTGAAGCTTTCTTT	CASSPQGTEAFF
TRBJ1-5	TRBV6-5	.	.	TGTGCCAGCCATACAGACGGCCGCAATCAGCCCCAGCATTTT	CASHTDGRNQPQHF
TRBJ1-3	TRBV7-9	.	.	TGTGCCAGCAGCCAAATACGTACAGGTGTTTCTTCGGCAAACACCATATATTTT	CASSQIRTGVSSANTIYF
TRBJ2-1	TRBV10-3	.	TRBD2	TGTGCCATCAGTGAGAATCGACACGGGACTAGCGGGAACCACAATGAGCAGTTCTTC	CAISENRHGTSGNHNEQFF
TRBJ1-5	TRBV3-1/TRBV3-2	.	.	TGTGCCAGCAGCCAAGAGCGGAGCAATCAGCCCCAGCATTTT	CASSQERSNQPQHF
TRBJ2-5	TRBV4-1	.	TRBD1	TGCGCCAGCAGCCAAGATAGGGGACAGCAAGAGACCCAGTACTTC	CASSQDRGQQETQYF
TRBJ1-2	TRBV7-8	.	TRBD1	TGTGCCAGCAGCTTAGTCGACAGGGGGTATGGCTACACCTTC	CASSLVDRGYGYTF
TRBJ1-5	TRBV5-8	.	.	TGTGCCAGCAGCTTGTGGCTCCAACCCAATCAGCCCCAGCATTTT	CASSLWLQPNQPQHF
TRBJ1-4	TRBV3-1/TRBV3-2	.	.	TGTGCCAGCAGCCAATCATCCCAGGGGTCTAATGAAAAACTGTTTTTT	CASSQSSQGSNEKLFF
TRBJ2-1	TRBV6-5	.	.	TGTGCCAGCAGCAGAGGACAGGAGCAGTTCTTC	CASSRGQEQFF
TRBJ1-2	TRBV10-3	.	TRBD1	TGTGCCATCAGTGAGGACAGGGACTATGGCTACACCTTC	CAISEDRDYGYTF
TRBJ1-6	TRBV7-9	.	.	TGTGCCAGCAGCTTAGGACAGCTAAATTCACCCCTCCACTTT	CASSLGQLNSPLHF
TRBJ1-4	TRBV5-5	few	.	TGTGCCAGCAGCTCGGAGAATGAAAAACTGTTTTTT	CASSSENEKLFF
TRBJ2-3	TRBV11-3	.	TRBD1	TGTGCCAGCAGCCCCGGGACAGCGATGCTCGGGGCAGATACGCAGTATTTT	CASSPGTAMLGADTQYF
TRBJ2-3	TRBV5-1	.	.	TGCGCCAGCAGCTTGGGGCTAGCTCAATCAGCAGATACGCAGTATTTT	CASSLGLAQSADTQYF
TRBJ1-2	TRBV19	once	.	TGTGCCAGTAGTATCGGACGGACTTATGGCTACACCTTC	CASSIGRTYGYTF
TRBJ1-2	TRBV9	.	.	TGTGCCAGCAGCGCCTTAAGTCAGGGGTATGGCTACACCTTC	CASSALSQGYGYTF
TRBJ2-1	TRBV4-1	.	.	TGCGCCAGCAGCCAAGAACAGGGCCCCTACAATGAGCAGTTCTTC	CASSQEQGPYNEQFF
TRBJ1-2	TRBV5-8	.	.	TGTGCCAGCAGCCCCCGCGAAGCCCGATGGAGTCTCGGCACCTTC	CASSPREARWSLGTF
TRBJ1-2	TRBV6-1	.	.	TGTGCCAGCAGTGAGCAGGGGCACTATGGCTACACCTTC	CASSEQGHYGYTF
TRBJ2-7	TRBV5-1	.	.	TGCGCCAGCAGCGCTATTACAGGGAGACTGTCCTACGAGCAGTACTTC	CASSAITGRLSYEQYF
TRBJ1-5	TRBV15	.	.	TGTGCCACCAGCAGACAGGTTAGCAATCAGCCCCAGCATTTT	CATSRQVSNQPQHF